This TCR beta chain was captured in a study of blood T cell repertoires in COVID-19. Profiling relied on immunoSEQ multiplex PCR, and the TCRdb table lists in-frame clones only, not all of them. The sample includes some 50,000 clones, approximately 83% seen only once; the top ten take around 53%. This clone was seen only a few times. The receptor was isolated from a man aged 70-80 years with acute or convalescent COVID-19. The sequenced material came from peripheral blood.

The CDR3 sequence: CASSSLDTENTEAFF. CDR3 DNA sequence: TGTGCCAGCAGTTCGTTGGACACCGAGAACACTGAAGCTTTCTTT. V usage is TRBV28 and J usage is TRBJ1-1, with TRBD1 as a possible D gene (5 bases). The CDR3 covers 15 residues. CDR1 MDHEN and CDR2 SYDVKM come from the germline V gene. The V end lost 4 bases, the J end lost 1 base, and 13 bases lay between the germline ends.